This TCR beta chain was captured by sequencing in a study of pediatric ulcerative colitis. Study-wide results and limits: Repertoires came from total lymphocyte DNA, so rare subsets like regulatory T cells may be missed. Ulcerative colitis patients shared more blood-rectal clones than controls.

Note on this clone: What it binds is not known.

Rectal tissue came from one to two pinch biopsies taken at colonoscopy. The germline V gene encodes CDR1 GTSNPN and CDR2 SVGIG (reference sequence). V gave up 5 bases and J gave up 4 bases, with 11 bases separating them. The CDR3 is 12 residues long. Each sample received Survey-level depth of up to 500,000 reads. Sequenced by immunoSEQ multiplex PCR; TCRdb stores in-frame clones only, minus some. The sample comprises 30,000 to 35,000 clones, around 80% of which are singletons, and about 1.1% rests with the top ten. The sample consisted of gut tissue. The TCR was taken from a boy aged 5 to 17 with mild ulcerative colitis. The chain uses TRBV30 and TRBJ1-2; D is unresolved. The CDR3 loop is CAWAPGLYGYTF. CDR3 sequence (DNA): TGTGCCTGGGCCCCTGGGCTCTATGGCTACACCTTC.